The 10 T cell receptor beta chains presented below share a single source sample, sequenced in a study of siplizumab effects on memory and regulatory T cells (dated by TCRdb to about 2019). Library preparation was by the immunoSEQ multiplex PCR assay. Held by TCRdb, this immuneACCESS table contains in-frame sequences only and omits some clones. Under half of the omission traces to an unresolved V gene where checked; the cause of the rest is unknown. The sample table lists more than 85,000 clones, 93% of them with a count of one. The ten largest clones take up around 0.32% of the sample. Material: CD4+ T cells sorted from blood. The origin of the receptors is a human donor in good health.

V gene TRBV12-5 combines with J gene TRBJ2-1; 12 nucleotides align to TRBD2. V gave up 1 base and J gave up 7 bases; unmatched junction bases: 2. The CDR3 runs to 15 residues. Germline lookup yields CDR1 LGHNT and CDR2 FRNRAP. The CDR3 nucleotides read TGTGCTAGTGGTTTGGCGACTAGCGGGAGTAATGAGCAGTTCTTC. Translated, it gives CASGLATSGSNEQFF.

The DNA for the CDR3 is TGTGCCAGCAGCGTAGATTTACTAGCGGGAGCGGGCGAGCAGTACTTC. Translation gives CASSVDLLAGAGEQYF. The chain links TRBV9 to TRBJ2-7; 11 bases fit TRBD2. The germline V gene encodes CDR1 SGDLS and CDR2 YYNGEE. The CDR3 length is 16 residues. V shed 0 bases, J shed 6 bases, and the junction held 8 bases outside the gene matches.

DNA for the CDR3: TGTGCCAGCAGCTCAGACAGGAGGCCCACTGAAGCTTTCTTT. Its translation: CASSSDRRPTEAFF. The chain couples TRBV7-9 to TRBJ1-1; a possible D gene is TRBD1 (6 bases). V lost 4 bases and J lost 4, with 13 bases in between. There are 14 residues in the CDR3. CDR1 is SEHNR and CDR2 is FQNEAQ in the germline V gene (reference sequence).

V and J are TRBV5-1 and TRBJ1-3, with D uncertain. There are 14 residues in the CDR3. Trimming removed 5 bases at V and 0 bases at J, with 9 bases between. Germline V gives CDR1 SGHRS, CDR2 YFSETQ. The CDR3 DNA reads TGCGCCAGCAGGACACAGAGCTCTGGAAACACCATATATTTT. Amino acid sequence: CASRTQSSGNTIYF.

This chain links TRBV9 with TRBJ2-7; unclear D gene. V was pared by 4 bases and J by 3 bases, with 14 bases between. Germline CDR1 and CDR2: SGDLS and YYNGEE. CDR3 size: 14 residues. Here the CDR3 reads CASSPTTSDYEQYF. CDR3 nucleotide sequence: TGTGCCAGCAGCCCAACAACAAGCGACTACGAGCAGTACTTC.

V gene TRBV18 combines with J gene TRBJ2-7; D gene unclear. The CDR3 length is 13 residues. The V end was cut by 0 bases, the J end by 12 bases, with 15 bases between. Germline loops: CDR1 KGHSH, CDR2 LQKENI. The CDR3: CASSPPSDGTRYF. The CDR3, as DNA: TGTGCCAGCTCACCACCGAGCGACGGTACTCGGTACTTC.

The rearrangement joins TRBV30 to TRBJ2-3; unclear D gene. The CDR3 runs 15 residues. The ends were cut back, 0 bases at V and 5 bases at J, with 15 bases in the middle. CDR1 and CDR2 (germline): GTSNPN, SVGIG (reference sequence). The CDR3 DNA reads as TGTGCCTGGAGTGTATCGGCCCCTTGGAAAGATACGCAGTATTTT. Its protein product is CAWSVSAPWKDTQYF.

The chain recombines TRBV7-9 with TRBJ1-3; D gene uncertain. Trimming shortened V by 3 bases and J by 0 bases, and 9 bases separated the two germline ends. The CDR3 contains 15 residues. Germline CDR1 SEHNR, CDR2 FQNEAQ (reference sequence). The CDR3 loop reads CASSFGTYSGNTIYF. The CDR3 DNA sequence: TGTGCCAGCAGCTTTGGTACTTACTCTGGAAACACCATATATTTT.

The chain links TRBV11-3 to TRBJ2-1, with 7 bases that match TRBD1. Germline CDR1 is SGHNT and CDR2 is YENEEA. The CDR3 spans 15 residues. The junction had 7 bases not matched to a gene; V was cut back by 4 bases and J by 4 bases. The CDR3 DNA sequence: TGTGCCAGCAGCTCACCCGGGACAGCGTACAATGAGCAGTTCTTC. Protein product: CASSSPGTAYNEQFF.

This clone came up once. The rearrangement links TRBV5-5 to TRBJ1-1; the match to TRBD1 covers 7 bases. CDR3 length: 16 amino acids. Trimming took 0 bases from V and 5 from J; bases not matched to a gene: 10. Germline loops: CDR1 SGHKS, CDR2 YYEKEE (reference sequence). In nucleotides, the CDR3 is TGTGCCAGCAGCTTGGTAGGGGGCCCACGGGGGACTGAAGCTTTCTTT. It encodes CASSLVGGPRGTEAFF.